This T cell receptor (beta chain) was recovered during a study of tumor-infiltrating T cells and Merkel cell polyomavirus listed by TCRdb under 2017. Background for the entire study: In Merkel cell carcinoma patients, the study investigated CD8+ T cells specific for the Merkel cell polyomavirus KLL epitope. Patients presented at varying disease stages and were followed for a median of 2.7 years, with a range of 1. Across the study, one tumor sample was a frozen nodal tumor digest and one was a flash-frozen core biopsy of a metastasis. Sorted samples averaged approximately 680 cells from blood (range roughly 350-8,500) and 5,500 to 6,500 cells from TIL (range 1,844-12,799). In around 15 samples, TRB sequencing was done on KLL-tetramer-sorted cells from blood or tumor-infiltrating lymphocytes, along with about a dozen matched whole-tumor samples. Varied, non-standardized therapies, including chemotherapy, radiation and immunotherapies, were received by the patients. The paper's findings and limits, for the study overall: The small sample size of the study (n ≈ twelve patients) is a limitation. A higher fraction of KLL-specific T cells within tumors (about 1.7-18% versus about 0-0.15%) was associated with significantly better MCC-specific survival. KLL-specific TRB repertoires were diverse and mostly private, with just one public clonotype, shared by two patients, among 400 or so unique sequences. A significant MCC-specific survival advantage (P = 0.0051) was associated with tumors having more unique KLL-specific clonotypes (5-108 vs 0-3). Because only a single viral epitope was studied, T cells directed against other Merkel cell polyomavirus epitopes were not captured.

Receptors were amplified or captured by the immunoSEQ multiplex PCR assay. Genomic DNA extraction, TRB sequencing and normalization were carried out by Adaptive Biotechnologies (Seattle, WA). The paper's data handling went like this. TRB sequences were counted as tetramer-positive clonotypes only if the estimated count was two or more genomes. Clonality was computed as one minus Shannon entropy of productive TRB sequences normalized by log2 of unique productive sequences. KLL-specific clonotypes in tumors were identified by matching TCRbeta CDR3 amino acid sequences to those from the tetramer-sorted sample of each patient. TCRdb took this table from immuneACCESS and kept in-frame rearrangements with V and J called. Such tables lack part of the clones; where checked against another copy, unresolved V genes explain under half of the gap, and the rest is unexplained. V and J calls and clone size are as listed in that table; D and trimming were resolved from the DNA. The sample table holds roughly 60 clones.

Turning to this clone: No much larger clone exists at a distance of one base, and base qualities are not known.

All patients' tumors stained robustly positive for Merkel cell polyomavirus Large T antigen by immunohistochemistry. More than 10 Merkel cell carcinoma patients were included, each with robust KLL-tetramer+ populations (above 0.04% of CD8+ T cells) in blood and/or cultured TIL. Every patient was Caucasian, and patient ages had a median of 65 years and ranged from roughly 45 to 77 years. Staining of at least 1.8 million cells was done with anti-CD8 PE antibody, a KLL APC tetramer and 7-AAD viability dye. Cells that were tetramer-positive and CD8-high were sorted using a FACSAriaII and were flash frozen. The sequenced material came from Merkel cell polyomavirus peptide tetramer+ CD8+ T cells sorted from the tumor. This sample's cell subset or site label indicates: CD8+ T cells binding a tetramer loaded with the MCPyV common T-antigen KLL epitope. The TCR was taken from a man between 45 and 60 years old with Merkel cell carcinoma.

CDR3 region: CASRDRGGTDTQYF. The nucleotide sequence is given as TGTGCCAGCCGGGACAGGGGAGGTACAGATACGCAGTATTTT. The V gene is TRBV19 and the J gene is TRBJ2-3; TRBD1 aligns with 10 central bases. The CDR3 goes from the cysteine to the phenylalanine over 14 residues. Just CDR3 DNA is preserved here, 42 bases in frame from base 1. V is cut back by 9 bases and J by 3 bases, with 6 bases in the junction unmatched. Based on the germline V gene (reference sequence), the CDR1 and CDR2 sequences are LNHDA and SQIVND. Supplemented by the reference TRBV19 and TRBJ2-3 proteins around the CDR3, the complete variable domain is DGGITQSPKYLFRKEGQNVTLSCEQNLNHDAMYWYRQDPGQGLRLIYYSQIVNDFQKGDIAEGYSVSREKKESFPLTVTSAQKNPTAFYLCASRDRGGTDTQYFGPGTRLTVL.